What follows are 10 T cell receptor beta chains derived from one specimen sequenced in a study of cytomegalovirus exposure and HLA in healthy donors. Primers included in the PCR were 60 Vbeta and 13 Jbeta primers. Repertoires were generated with immunoSEQ multiplex PCR, while TCRdb's copy carries only in-frame clones and drops some. This sample has about 210,000 clones, with over 75% found just once. The sample taken for sequencing was PBMCs. Receptor source: a woman aged 45 to 65 in good health and CMV-seropositive.

This clone was observed once. The chain joins TRBV5-1 to TRBJ2-3; 14 nucleotides align to TRBD2. J gave up 5 bases and V 7 bases, and 6 bases lay outside the gene matches. The CDR3 spans 15 residues. The germline V gene encodes CDR1 SGHRS and CDR2 YFSETQ. The CDR3 DNA sequence: TGCGCCAGCCTAGAGGGACTAGCGGGGGAAGATACGCAGTATTTT. Protein product: CASLEGLAGEDTQYF.

This chain connects TRBV27 to TRBJ2-5, with 8 bases that match TRBD2. Per germline, CDR1 MNHEY and CDR2 SMNVEV (reference sequence). Trimming removed 5 bases from V and 4 bases from J; junction bases left unmatched: 9. This CDR3 is built from 15 residues. CDR3 sequence (DNA): TGTGCCAGCAGTCGTTCTCTAGCGGGCGGAGAGACCCAGTACTTC. Its protein product is CASSRSLAGGETQYF.

This clone came up once. The chain recombines TRBV28 with TRBJ1-2, with a weak D call TRBD1 (5 bases). CDR1 and CDR2 (germline): MDHEN, SYDVKM. Trimming cost V 3 bases and J 8 bases, with 10 bases left between them. This CDR3 has 12 residues. The CDR3 sequence is CASSLGRWGYTF. In DNA, the CDR3 is TGTGCCAGCAGTTTGGGGCGGTGGGGCTACACCTTC.

This chain's CDR3 is CASSFSSGASTDTQYF. In nucleotides, the CDR3 is TGTGCCAGCAGCTTCTCTAGCGGGGCTAGCACAGATACGCAGTATTTT. The chain combines TRBV7-2 with TRBJ2-3, with TRBD2 identical over 9 bases. This CDR3 contains 16 residues. Germline CDR1 and CDR2: SGHTA and FQGNSA. The V segment lost 3 bases and the J segment 0 bases; nucleotides outside the gene matches: 4.

The chain is built from TRBV27 and TRBJ1-3; 9 bases fit TRBD1. With 6 bases clipped from V and 2 bases from J, the junction kept 8 bases outside the gene matches. The CDR3 spans 16 residues. CDR1 is MNHEY, CDR2 SMNVEV, per germline (reference sequence). The DNA of the CDR3 is TGTGCCAGCAGCGCCGGGACAGGGATTCCTGGAAACACCATATATTTT. The encoded protein is CASSAGTGIPGNTIYF.

This chain connects TRBV5-1 to TRBJ2-5, with TRBD1 identical over 8 bases. The end of the DNA is better explained by TRBJ2-7, so the J call may be wrong. CDR1 and CDR2 (germline): SGHRS, YFSETQ. The CDR3 is made up of 13 amino acids. The CDR3 protein is CASSYLDRGEQYF. Written as DNA, the CDR3 is TGCGCCAGCAGTTACCTCGACAGGGGCGAGCAGTACTTC.

CDR3 bases: TGTGCCAGCTCACCAGGCCTACGGCAGGGTGGATCACCCCTCCACTTT. The encoded protein is CASSPGLRQGGSPLHF. The chain uses TRBV18 and TRBJ1-6; tentative D call: TRBD1 (5 bases). CDR1 is KGHSH, CDR2 LQKENI, per germline. The CDR3 sequence is 16 residues long. V shed 2 bases and J shed 10 bases, with 18 bases lying between them.

J is TRBJ1-1 and V is TRBV5-1; D is perhaps TRBD1 (6 bases). This CDR3 contains 15 residues. The V gene lost 0 bases and the J gene lost 1 base, with 10 bases spanning the gap. The germline V gene encodes CDR1 SGHRS and CDR2 YFSETQ. CDR3 sequence reads: CASSLDLQGNTEAFF. Here the CDR3 DNA reads TGCGCCAGCAGCTTGGACCTACAGGGGAACACTGAAGCTTTCTTT.

The chain has TRBV19 and TRBJ1-5, with TRBD1 matching over 7 bases. The CDR3 extends over 14 amino acids. Germline V gene data show CDR1 as LNHDA and CDR2 as SQIVND (reference sequence). Trimming removed 4 bases from V and 5 bases from J; junction bases left unmatched: 5. This CDR3 is CASSRGQIHQPQHF. The CDR3 coding sequence is TGTGCCAGTAGTAGGGGACAGATTCATCAGCCCCAGCATTTT. The entire variable domain, with the rest obtained from reference TRBV19 and TRBJ1-5, is as follows: DGGITQSPKYLFRKEGQNVTLSCEQNLNHDAMYWYRQDPGQGLRLIYYSQIVNDFQKGDIAEGYSVSREKKESFPLTVTSAQKNPTAFYLCASSRGQIHQPQHFGDGTRLSIL.

This clone occurred a few times. This sequence joins TRBV2 and TRBJ1-1, with 7 nucleotides matching TRBD1. This CDR3 region has 14 residues. Germline trimming cut 6 bases from V and 0 bases from J; bases unmatched to any gene: 4. Germline loops: CDR1 SNHLY, CDR2 FYNNEI. CDR3 residues: CASRRQGVNTEAFF. CDR3 coding DNA: TGTGCCAGCAGGAGACAGGGCGTGAACACTGAAGCTTTCTTT.